Listed below are T cell receptor beta chains from one sample, sequenced in a study of T cells in Graves' hyperthyroidism and ophthalmopathy. From the multiplex PCR reads, TCRdb called clonotypes with MiXCR, one entry per CDR3 protein. The top ten clones hold 3.5% to 4% of a sample with approximately 600,000 distinct CDR3 sequences, around 15% of them seen once. Sequenced input: blood. The receptors were gathered from a woman between 25 and 40 years old with Graves' hyperthyroidism. CDR3s include the opening cysteine and the closing phenylalanine or tryptophan. D genes are given only for firm matches. Expanded clones get a size class; other rows say once, few or many, or leave the size out.

CDR3 DNA	CDR3 protein	D gene	clone size	J gene	V gene
TGTGCCAGCAGCGCCCGGGGGGCAGATACGCAGTATTTT	CASSARGADTQYF	TRBD2	many	TRBJ2-3	TRBV11-3
TGTGCCAGCAGCACGGACGGCCATAGCAATCAGCCCCAGCATTTT	CASSTDGHSNQPQHF	-	many	TRBJ1-5	TRBV7-8
TGTGCCAGCAGATTGACAGGGGGCAATGAGCAGTTCTTC	CASRLTGGNEQFF	TRBD1	few	TRBJ2-1	TRBV6-2/TRBV6-3
TGTGCCAGCAGTTTTTTGGCTGGGAACAATCAGCCCCAGCATTTT	CASSFLAGNNQPQHF	-	-	TRBJ1-5	TRBV12-3/TRBV12-4
TGTGCCAGCAGTGGAAAGGGTTCCACTGAAGCTTTCTTT	CASSGKGSTEAFF	-	few	TRBJ1-1	TRBV25-1
TGCGCCAGCAGCTTGGTAGCGGGACAGGGGTATTCACCCCTCCACTTT	CASSLVAGQGYSPLHF	TRBD1	many	TRBJ1-6	TRBV5-1
TGTGCCATCAGTGATGCCGACACCGGGGAGCTGTTTTTT	CAISDADTGELFF	-	-	TRBJ2-2	TRBV10-3
TGTGCCTTTCCGTGGACTAGCGGGAGCCTTAGCGGCCAGTACTTC	CAFPWTSGSLSGQYF	TRBD2	-	TRBJ2-5	TRBV2
TGTGCCAGCAGAGAAGGACAGTGGAACACTGAAGCTTTCTTT	CASREGQWNTEAFF	-	-	TRBJ1-1	TRBV6-2/TRBV6-3
TGTGCCTGGAGTGTAGGGAATGAGCAGTTCTTC	CAWSVGNEQFF	-	many	TRBJ2-1	TRBV30
TGTGCCAGCTGTGGGGACACATCCTACAATGAGCAGTTCTTC	CASCGDTSYNEQFF	-	many	TRBJ2-1	TRBV2
TGTGCCAGCAGCGACCGGGACAGGGAGTACGAGCAGTACTTC	CASSDRDREYEQYF	TRBD1	many	TRBJ2-7	TRBV7-8
TGCAGCGTTAGCGGGGGACCTGATCGGGTTACGCAGTATTTT	CSVSGGPDRVTQYF	TRBD2	few	TRBJ2-3	TRBV29-1
TGCGCCAGCAGCCAAGGACTTAACACCGGGGGGCTGTTTTTT	CASSQGLNTGGLFF	-	-	TRBJ2-2	TRBV4-1
TGTGCCTGGATTGGGGGGGACTACAATGAGCAGTTCTTC	CAWIGGDYNEQFF	TRBD2	many	TRBJ2-1	TRBV30
TGTGCCAGCAGTTTAAAGCCAGTAAATGAAAAACTGTTTTTT	CASSLKPVNEKLFF	-	few	TRBJ1-4	TRBV12-3/TRBV12-4
TGTGCCAGCGAAGACACCGGGGAGCTGTTTTTT	CASEDTGELFF	-	few	TRBJ2-2	TRBV6-1
TGCGCCAGCAGTAGGTGGGGAAACTACGAGCAGTACTTC	CASSRWGNYEQYF	-	many	TRBJ2-7	TRBV5-1
TGTGCCAGCAGCCAAGAGTTGAGGAACGAGCAGTACTTC	CASSQELRNEQYF	-	many	TRBJ2-7	TRBV3-1
TGTGCCAGCAGCGTAGCGGGCAGGGGTGAGACCCAGTACTTC	CASSVAGRGETQYF	-	few	TRBJ2-5	TRBV9
TGTGCCATCAGGCGGACAGGGACTAGCACCGGGGAGCTGTTTTTT	CAIRRTGTSTGELFF	-	-	TRBJ2-2	TRBV10-3
TGTGCCAGTAGTACGGGACAGGGGGCGAATGAAAAACTGTTTTTT	CASSTGQGANEKLFF	TRBD1	-	TRBJ1-4	TRBV19
TGTGCCAGCAGTGGAGGCGGGGGGAGTTGGACCCAGTACTTC	CASSGGGGSWTQYF	TRBD2	few	TRBJ2-5	TRBV2
TGTGCCAGCAGCTCGGCCCAGCGGAGGGGGACCCAGTACTTC	CASSSAQRRGTQYF	-	-	TRBJ2-5	TRBV5-6
TGTGCCAGCAGCCAAGCCGTCCTAGGGACGCTCCAAGAGACCCAGTACTTC	CASSQAVLGTLQETQYF	-	-	TRBJ2-5	TRBV14
TGTGCCAGCAGCTTGGGGGGGGCAGGCCAAGAGACCCAGTACTTC	CASSLGGAGQETQYF	-	many	TRBJ2-5	TRBV7-2
TGTGCCAGCAGCCGGGCCGGGACAGGGAACACTGAAGCTTTCTTT	CASSRAGTGNTEAFF	TRBD1	-	TRBJ1-1	TRBV9
TGTGCCAGCAGCCTATACCCGGACAGGGGAGGCTATGGCTACACCTTC	CASSLYPDRGGYGYTF	TRBD1	many	TRBJ1-2	TRBV12-3/TRBV12-4
TGCGCCAGCAGCTTTGGCGCCCACAATGAGCAGTTCTTC	CASSFGAHNEQFF	-	few	TRBJ2-1	TRBV5-1
TGTGCCAGCAGCATTCTCGGCTTGGGAGAGACCCAGTACTTC	CASSILGLGETQYF	-	many	TRBJ2-5	TRBV7-2
TGTGCCAGCAGTGAAGTGCGCACGGGCTATGGCTACACCTTC	CASSEVRTGYGYTF	-	-	TRBJ1-2	TRBV28
TGTGCTAGTGGTTCGACAGGGGCCGGTACTGAAGCTTTCTTT	CASGSTGAGTEAFF	TRBD1	many	TRBJ1-1	TRBV12-5
TGCAGTGCTGCGACAGGGTCTAATGGCTACACCTTC	CSAATGSNGYTF	TRBD1	many	TRBJ1-2	TRBV20-1
TGTGCCAGCGCAATCAGGACCCTTGGCGGGAGAGGTTCTGGGGCCAACGTCCTGACTTTC	CASAIRTLGGRGSGANVLTF	TRBD2	many	TRBJ2-6	TRBV28
TGTGCCAGCAGCCCTCCGGGACTAGTTGCCTACAATGAGCAGTTCTTC	CASSPPGLVAYNEQFF	TRBD2	-	TRBJ2-1	TRBV7-9
TGTGCCAGCAGGGGGACAGGGGGCGCGGCTAGCGGACACACAGATACGCAGTATTTT	CASRGTGGAASGHTDTQYF	TRBD1	-	TRBJ2-3	TRBV7-8
TGCGCCAGCAGCCCCGCCACGGCGACGCGAGACGGTGAAGCTTTCTTT	CASSPATATRDGEAFF	-	-	TRBJ1-1	TRBV5-1
TGTGCCAGCAGCTTAACCCGGACAGGTGGGCAAGAGACCCAGTACTTC	CASSLTRTGGQETQYF	TRBD1	many	TRBJ2-5	TRBV7-2
TGCAGCGTTGTAAGGGGTACTAACTATGGCTACACCTTC	CSVVRGTNYGYTF	-	few	TRBJ1-2	TRBV29-1
TGTGCCAAACTAGCGGGAGTCGGGGATACGCAGTATTTT	CAKLAGVGDTQYF	TRBD2	many	TRBJ2-3	TRBV2
TGCAGTGCTAGAGATATGAAGGGTGTTGAGCAGTACTTC	CSARDMKGVEQYF	-	-	TRBJ2-7	TRBV20-1
TGTGCCAGTAGCTTTGACGGGCAAGAGACCCAGTACTTC	CASSFDGQETQYF	-	-	TRBJ2-5	TRBV19
TGTGCCAGCAGCTTAGAGAGAGTGGCCGGAAACACCATATATTTT	CASSLERVAGNTIYF	-	-	TRBJ1-3	TRBV7-2
TGTGCCAGCAGCTTGGGTCGGGACATAGTTCAAGAGACCCAGTACTTC	CASSLGRDIVQETQYF	-	-	TRBJ2-5	TRBV5-5
TGTGCCAGCAGCCCCACTAGCGGGAGAGGGAATACGCAGTATTTT	CASSPTSGRGNTQYF	TRBD2	many	TRBJ2-3	TRBV5-6
TGTGCCAGCAGCCCGAACGCCGGGACAGGGGGGTACGAGCAGTACTTC	CASSPNAGTGGYEQYF	TRBD1	many	TRBJ2-7	TRBV7-3
TGCAGTGCTAGACAAGGGGAGAAGACAGATACGCAGTATTTT	CSARQGEKTDTQYF	-	many	TRBJ2-3	TRBV20-1
TGCGCCAGCAGCATGGGGACTAGCGGGAGGAGCACAGATACGCAGTATTTT	CASSMGTSGRSTDTQYF	TRBD2	many	TRBJ2-3	TRBV5-1
TGTGCCAGCTCACAACTACTAGGGTCTGATGAGCAGTACTTC	CASSQLLGSDEQYF	-	-	TRBJ2-7	TRBV18
TGTGCCAGCAGTGAGGGGACTAGCGCTTGGGGAGATACGCAGTATTTT	CASSEGTSAWGDTQYF	TRBD2	-	TRBJ2-3	TRBV2
TGTGCCAGCAGCCTAAAAGCCCTATCTGAAGCTTTCTTT	CASSLKALSEAFF	-	-	TRBJ1-1	TRBV7-9
TGTGCCAGCTCACCAGGGGAGAGATTTTGGGAAGCTGGCTACACCTTC	CASSPGERFWEAGYTF	-	many	TRBJ1-2	TRBV18
TGCAGTGCTAGGGGGTCTAATGAGCAGTTCTTC	CSARGSNEQFF	-	many	TRBJ2-1	TRBV20-1
TGTGCCAGCAGCCATGAGAGTATTCAAGGGACTGGGAAGTTCTTC	CASSHESIQGTGKFF	-	-	TRBJ2-1	TRBV14
TGTGCCAGCGAAAAGGGACAGGGTTTCGGCGAGCAGTACTTC	CASEKGQGFGEQYF	TRBD1	many	TRBJ2-7	TRBV28